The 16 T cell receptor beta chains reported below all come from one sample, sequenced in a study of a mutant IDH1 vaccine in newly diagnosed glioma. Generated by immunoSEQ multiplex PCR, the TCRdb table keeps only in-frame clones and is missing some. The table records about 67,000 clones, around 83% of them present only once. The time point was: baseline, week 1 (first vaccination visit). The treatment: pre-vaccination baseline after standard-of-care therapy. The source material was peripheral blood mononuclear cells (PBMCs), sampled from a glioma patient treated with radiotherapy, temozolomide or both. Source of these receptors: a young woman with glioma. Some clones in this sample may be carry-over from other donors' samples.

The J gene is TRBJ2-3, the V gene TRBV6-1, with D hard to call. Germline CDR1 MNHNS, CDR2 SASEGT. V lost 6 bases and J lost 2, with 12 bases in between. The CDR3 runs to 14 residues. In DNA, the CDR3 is TGTGCCAGCAGAACCCAGGAGTTCACAGATACGCAGTATTTT. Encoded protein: CASRTQEFTDTQYF.

The CDR3 is CASSAGQGNSAEAFF. CDR3 in DNA: TGCGCCAGCAGCGCGGGACAGGGGAATAGTGCTGAAGCTTTCTTT. This chain links TRBV4-1 with TRBJ1-1, with 10 bases matching TRBD1. In germline, CDR1 is MGHRA, CDR2 YSYEKL. The CDR3 is 15 amino acids. V shed 5 bases and J 6 bases; nucleotides not matched to a gene: 9.

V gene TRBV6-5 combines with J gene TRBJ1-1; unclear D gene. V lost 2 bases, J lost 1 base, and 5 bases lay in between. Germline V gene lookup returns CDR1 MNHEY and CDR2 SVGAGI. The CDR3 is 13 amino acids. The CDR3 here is CASSYAENTEAFF. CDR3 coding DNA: TGTGCCAGCAGTTACGCAGAGAACACTGAAGCTTTCTTT.

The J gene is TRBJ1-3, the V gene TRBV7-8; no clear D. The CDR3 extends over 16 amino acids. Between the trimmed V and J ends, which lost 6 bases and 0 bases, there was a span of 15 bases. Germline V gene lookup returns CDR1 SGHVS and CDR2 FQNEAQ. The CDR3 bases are TGTGCCAGCAGTCTTTACAATTGGAACTCTGGAAACACCATATATTTT. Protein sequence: CASSLYNWNSGNTIYF.

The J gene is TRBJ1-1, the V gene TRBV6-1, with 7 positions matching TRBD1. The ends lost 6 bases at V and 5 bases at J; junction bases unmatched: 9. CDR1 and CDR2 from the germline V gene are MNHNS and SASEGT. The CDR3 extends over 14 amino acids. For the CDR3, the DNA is TGTGCCAGCAGCGACCCGGGACAGTTTACTGAAGCTTTCTTT. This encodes CASSDPGQFTEAFF.

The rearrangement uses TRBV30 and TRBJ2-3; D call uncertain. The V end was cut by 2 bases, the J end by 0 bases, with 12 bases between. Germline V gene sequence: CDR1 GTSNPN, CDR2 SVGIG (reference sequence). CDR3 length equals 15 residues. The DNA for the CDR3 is TGTGCCTGGAGTACTGGTACGACTAGCACAGATACGCAGTATTTT. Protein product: CAWSTGTTSTDTQYF.

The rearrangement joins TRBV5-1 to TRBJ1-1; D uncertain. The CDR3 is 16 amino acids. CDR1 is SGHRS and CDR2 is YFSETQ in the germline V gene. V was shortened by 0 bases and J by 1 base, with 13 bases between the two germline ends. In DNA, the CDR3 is TGCGCCAGCAGCTTGGGAGCCTCCTCCCCGAACACTGAAGCTTTCTTT. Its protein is CASSLGASSPNTEAFF.

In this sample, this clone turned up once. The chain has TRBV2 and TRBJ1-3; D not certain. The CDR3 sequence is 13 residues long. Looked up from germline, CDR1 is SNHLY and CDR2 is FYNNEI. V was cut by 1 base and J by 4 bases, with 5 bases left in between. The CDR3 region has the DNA TGTGCCAGCAGTGAAGGTCGGGGAAACACCATATATTTT. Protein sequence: CASSEGRGNTIYF.

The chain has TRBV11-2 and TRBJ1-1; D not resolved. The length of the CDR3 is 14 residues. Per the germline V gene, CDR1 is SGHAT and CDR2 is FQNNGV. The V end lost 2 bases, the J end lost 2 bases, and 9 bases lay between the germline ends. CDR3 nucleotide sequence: TGTGCCAGCAGCTTACCGGGAACTAACACTGAAGCTTTCTTT. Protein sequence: CASSLPGTNTEAFF. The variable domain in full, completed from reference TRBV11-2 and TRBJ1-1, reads EAGVAQSPRYKIIEKRQSVAFWCNPISGHATLYWYQQILGQGPKLLIQFQNNGVVDDSQLPKDRFSAERLKGVDSTLKIQPAKLEDSAVYLCASSLPGTNTEAFFGQGTRLTVV.

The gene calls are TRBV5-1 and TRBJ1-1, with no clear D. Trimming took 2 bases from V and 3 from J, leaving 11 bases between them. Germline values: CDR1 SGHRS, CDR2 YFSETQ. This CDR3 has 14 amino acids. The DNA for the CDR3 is TGCGCCAGCAGCTTTAACAGCGCGGACACTGAAGCTTTCTTT. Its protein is CASSFNSADTEAFF. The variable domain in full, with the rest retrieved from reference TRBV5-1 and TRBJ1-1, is KAGVTQTPRYLIKTRGQQVTLSCSPISGHRSVSWYQQTPGQGLQFLFEYFSETQRNKGNFPGRFSGRQFSNSRSEMNVSTLELGDSALYLCASSFNSADTEAFFGQGTRLTVV.

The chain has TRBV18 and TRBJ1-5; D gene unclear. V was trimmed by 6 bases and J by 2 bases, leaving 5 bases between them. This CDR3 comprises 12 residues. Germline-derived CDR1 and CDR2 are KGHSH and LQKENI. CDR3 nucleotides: TGTGCCAGCTCGGGAGGCAATCAGCCCCAGCATTTT. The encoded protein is CASSGGNQPQHF. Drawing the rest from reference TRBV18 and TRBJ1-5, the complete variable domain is NAGVMQNPRHLVRRRGQEARLRCSPMKGHSHVYWYRQLPEEGLKFMVYLQKENIIDESGMPKERFSAEFPKEGPSILRIQQVVRGDSAAYFCASSGGNQPQHFGDGTRLSIL.

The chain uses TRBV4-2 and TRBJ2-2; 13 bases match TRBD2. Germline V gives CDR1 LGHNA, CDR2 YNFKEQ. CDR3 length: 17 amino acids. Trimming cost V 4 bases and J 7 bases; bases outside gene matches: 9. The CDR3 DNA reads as TGTGCCAGCAGCCCTTTACTAGCGGGGGGGCCTAACGGGGAGCTGTTTTTT. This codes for CASSPLLAGGPNGELFF.

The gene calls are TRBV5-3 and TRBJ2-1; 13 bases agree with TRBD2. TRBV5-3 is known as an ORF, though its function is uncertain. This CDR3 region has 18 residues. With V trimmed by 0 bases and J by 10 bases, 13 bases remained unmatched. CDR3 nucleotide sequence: TGTGCCAGAAGCTTGGGGACTAGCGGGGGCCCTCACTTTAAGGAGCAGTTCTTC. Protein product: CARSLGTSGGPHFKEQFF.

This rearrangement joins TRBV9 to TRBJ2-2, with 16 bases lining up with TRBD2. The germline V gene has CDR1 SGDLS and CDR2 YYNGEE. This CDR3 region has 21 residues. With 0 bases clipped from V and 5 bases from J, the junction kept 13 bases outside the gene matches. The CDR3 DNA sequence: TGTGCCAGCAGCGTAGCTACTTCGGGGACTAGCGGGGGGGCATCAACCGGGGAGCTGTTTTTT. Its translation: CASSVATSGTSGGASTGELFF.

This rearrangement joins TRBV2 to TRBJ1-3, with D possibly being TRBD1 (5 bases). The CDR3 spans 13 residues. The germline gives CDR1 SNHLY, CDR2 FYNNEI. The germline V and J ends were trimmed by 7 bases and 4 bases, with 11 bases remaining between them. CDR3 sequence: CASILDSGNTIYF. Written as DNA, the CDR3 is TGTGCCAGCATCCTCGACAGCGGAAACACCATATATTTT. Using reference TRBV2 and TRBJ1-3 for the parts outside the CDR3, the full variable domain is EPEVTQTPSHQVTQMGQEVILRCVPISNHLYFYWYRQILGQKVEFLVSFYNNEISEKSEIFDDQFSVERPDGSNFTLKIRSTKLEDSAMYFCASILDSGNTIYFGEGSWLTVV.

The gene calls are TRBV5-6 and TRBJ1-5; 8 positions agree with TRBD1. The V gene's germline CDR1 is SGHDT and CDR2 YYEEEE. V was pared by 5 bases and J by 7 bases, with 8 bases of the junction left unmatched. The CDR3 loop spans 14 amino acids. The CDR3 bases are TGTGCCAGCAGTCCACAGGGGGAGGGGCAGCCCCAGCATTTT. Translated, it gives CASSPQGEGQPQHF.